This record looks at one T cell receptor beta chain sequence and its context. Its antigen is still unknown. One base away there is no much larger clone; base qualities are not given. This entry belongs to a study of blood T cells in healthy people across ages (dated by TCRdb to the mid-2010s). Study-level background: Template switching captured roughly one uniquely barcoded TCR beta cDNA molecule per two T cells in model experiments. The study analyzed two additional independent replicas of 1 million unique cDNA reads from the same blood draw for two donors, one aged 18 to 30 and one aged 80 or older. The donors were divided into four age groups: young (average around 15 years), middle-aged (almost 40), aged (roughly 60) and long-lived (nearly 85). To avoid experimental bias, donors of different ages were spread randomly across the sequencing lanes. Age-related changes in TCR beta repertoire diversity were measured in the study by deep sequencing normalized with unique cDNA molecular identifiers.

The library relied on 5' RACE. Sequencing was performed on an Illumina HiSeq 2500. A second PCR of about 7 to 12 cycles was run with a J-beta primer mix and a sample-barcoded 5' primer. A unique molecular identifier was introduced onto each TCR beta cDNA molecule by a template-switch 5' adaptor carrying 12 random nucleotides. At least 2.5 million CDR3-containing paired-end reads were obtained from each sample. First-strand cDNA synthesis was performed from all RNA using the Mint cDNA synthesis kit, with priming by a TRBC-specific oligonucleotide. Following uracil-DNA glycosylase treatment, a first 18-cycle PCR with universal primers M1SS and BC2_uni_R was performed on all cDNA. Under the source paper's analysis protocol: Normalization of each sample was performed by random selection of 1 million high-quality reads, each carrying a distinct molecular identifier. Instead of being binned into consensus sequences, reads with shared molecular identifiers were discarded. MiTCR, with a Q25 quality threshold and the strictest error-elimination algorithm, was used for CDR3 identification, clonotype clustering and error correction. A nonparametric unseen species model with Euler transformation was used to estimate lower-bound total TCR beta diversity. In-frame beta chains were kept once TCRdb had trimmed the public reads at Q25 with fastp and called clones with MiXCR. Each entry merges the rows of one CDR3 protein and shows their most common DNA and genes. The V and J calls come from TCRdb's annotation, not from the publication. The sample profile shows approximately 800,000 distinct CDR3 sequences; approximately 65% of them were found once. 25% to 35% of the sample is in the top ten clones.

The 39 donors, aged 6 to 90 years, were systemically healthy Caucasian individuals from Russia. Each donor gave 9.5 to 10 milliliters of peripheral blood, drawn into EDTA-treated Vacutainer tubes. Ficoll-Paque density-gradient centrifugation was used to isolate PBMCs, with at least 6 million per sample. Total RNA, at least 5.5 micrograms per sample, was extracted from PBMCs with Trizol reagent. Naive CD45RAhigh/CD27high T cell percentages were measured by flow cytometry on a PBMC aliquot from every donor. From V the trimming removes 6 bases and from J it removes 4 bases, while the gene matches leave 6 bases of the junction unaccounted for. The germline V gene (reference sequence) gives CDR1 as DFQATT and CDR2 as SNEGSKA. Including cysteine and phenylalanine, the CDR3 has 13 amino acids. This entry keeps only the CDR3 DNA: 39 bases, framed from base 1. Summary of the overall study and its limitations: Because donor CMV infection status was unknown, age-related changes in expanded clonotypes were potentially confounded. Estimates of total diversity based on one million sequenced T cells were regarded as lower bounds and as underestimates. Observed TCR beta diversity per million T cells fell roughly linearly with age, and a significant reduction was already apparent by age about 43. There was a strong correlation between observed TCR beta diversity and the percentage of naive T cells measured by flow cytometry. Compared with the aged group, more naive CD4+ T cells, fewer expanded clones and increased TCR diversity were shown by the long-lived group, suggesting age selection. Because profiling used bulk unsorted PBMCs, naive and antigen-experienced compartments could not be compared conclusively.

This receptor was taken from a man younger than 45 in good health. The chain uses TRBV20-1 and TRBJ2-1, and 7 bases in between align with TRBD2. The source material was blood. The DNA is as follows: TGCAGTGCCGCGGGAGTTGGGTACAATGAGCAGTTCTTC. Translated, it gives CSAAGVGYNEQFF.